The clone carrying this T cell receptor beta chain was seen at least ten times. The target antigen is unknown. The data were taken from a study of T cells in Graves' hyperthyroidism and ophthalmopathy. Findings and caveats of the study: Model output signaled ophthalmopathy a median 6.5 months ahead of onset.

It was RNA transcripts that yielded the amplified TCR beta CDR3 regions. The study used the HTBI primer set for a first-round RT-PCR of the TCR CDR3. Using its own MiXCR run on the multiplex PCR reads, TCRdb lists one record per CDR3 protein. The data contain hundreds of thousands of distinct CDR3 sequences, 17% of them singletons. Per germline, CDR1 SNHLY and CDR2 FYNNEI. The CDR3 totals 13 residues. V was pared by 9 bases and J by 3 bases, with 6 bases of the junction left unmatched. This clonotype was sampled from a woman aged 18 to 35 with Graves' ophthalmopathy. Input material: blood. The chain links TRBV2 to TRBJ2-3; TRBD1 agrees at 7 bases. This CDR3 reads CASVGGRTDTQYF. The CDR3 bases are TGTGCCAGTGTAGGGGGCAGGACAGATACGCAGTATTTT.